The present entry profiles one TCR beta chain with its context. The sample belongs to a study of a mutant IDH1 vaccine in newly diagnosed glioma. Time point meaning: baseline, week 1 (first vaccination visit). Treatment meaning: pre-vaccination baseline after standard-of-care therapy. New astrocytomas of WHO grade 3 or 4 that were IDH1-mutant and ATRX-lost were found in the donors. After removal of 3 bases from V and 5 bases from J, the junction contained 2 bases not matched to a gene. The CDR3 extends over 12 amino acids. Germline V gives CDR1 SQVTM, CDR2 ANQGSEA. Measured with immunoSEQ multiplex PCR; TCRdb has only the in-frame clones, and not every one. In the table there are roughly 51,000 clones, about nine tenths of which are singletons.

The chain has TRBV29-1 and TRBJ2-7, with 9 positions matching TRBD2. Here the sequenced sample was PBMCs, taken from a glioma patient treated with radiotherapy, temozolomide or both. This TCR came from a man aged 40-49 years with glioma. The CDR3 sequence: CSVEVAGDEQYF. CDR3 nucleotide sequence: TGCAGCGTTGAGGTAGCGGGAGACGAGCAGTACTTC.